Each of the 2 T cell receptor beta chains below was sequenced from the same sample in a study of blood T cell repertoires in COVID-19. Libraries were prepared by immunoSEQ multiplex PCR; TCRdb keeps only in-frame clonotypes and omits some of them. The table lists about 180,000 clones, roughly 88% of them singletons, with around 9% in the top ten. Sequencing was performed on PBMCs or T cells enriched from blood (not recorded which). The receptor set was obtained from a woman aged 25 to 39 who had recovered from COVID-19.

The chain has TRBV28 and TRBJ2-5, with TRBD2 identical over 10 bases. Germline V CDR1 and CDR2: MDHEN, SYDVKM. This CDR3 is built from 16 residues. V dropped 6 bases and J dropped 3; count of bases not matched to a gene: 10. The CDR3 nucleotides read TGTGCCAGCAGCTTCCCGTTGCTAGCGGGAGAAGAGACCCAGTACTTC. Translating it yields CASSFPLLAGEETQYF.

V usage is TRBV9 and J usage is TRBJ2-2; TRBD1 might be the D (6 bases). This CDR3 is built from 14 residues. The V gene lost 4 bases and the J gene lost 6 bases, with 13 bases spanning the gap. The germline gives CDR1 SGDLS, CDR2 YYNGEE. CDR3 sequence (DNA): TGTGCCAGCAGCCTGAGTGGGGGCCCCGGGGAGCTGTTTTTT. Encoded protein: CASSLSGGPGELFF.